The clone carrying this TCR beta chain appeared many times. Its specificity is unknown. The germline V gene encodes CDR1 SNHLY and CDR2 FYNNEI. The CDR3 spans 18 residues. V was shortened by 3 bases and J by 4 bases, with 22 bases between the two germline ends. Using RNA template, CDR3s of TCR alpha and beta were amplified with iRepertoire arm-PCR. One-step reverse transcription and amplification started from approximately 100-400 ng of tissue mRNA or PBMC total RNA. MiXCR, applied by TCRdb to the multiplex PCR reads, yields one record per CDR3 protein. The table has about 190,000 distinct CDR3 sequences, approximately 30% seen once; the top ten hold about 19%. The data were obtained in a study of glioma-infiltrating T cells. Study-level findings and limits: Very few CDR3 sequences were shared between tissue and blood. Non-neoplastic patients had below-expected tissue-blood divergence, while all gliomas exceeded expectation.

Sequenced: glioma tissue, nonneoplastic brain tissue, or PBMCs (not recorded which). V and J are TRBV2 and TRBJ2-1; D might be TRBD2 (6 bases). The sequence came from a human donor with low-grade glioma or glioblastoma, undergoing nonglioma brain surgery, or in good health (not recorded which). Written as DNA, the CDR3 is TGTGCCAGCAGTGATATCCAGTTAGAGCGGGTAGTGTACAATGAGCAGTTCTTC. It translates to CASSDIQLERVVYNEQFF. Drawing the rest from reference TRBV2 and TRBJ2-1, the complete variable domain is EPEVTQTPSHQVTQMGQEVILRCVPISNHLYFYWYRQILGQKVEFLVSFYNNEISEKSEIFDDQFSVERPDGSNFTLKIRSTKLEDSAMYFCASSDIQLERVVYNEQFFGPGTRLTVL.